What follows are 20 T cell receptor beta chains derived from one specimen sequenced in a study of OX40 agonist ivuxolimab in advanced cancers. The table came from immunoSEQ multiplex PCR; TCRdb's copy has only in-frame clones and leaves some out. The sample holds 90,000 or so clones, roughly nine tenths seen once. The sequencing used CD4+ or CD8+ T cells sorted from blood, collected in a trial of the OX40 agonist ivuxolimab. These receptors were taken from an adult with an advanced solid tumor such as melanoma, head and neck, liver or kidney cancer.

This chain joins TRBV19 and TRBJ2-2; TRBD2 aligns across 10 bases. The CDR3 runs to 13 residues. From germline, CDR1 is LNHDA and CDR2 SQIVND (reference sequence). Germline trimming cut 11 bases from V and 6 bases from J; bases unmatched to any gene: 6. In DNA, the CDR3 is TGTGCCCCCAAGCGGGAGGGATCCGGGGAGCTGTTTTTT. This codes for CAPKREGSGELFF.

This clone was observed a single time. The rearrangement uses TRBV4-1 and TRBJ2-7; 12 nucleotides align to TRBD2. V was pared by 2 bases and J by 3 bases, with 2 bases of the junction left unmatched. The CDR3 runs to 15 residues. The germline CDR1 and CDR2 sequences are MGHRA and YSYEKL. The CDR3: CASSQPSGRGYEQYF. CDR3 nucleotide sequence: TGCGCCAGCAGCCAACCTAGCGGGAGGGGCTACGAGCAGTACTTC.

The CDR3 is CASSLEGGPEEQYF. The DNA for the CDR3 is TGTGCCAGCAGCTTAGAGGGAGGACCGGAGGAGCAGTACTTC. The chain is built from TRBV7-2 and TRBJ2-7; D is possibly TRBD2 (6 bases). The V gene's germline CDR1 is SGHTA and CDR2 FQGNSA. The CDR3 length is 14 residues. The V gene lost 1 base and the J gene lost 7 bases, with 14 bases spanning the gap.

This clone was picked up one time. This chain joins TRBV30 and TRBJ2-3; tentatively, D is TRBD1 (6 bases). This CDR3 comprises 14 residues. The V and J ends lost 2 bases and 5 bases respectively, with 14 bases between them. Germline V gives CDR1 GTSNPN, CDR2 SVGIG (reference sequence). CDR3 residues: CAWSRWQGRDTQYF. The CDR3 DNA sequence: TGTGCCTGGAGTAGGTGGCAGGGGAGAGATACGCAGTATTTT.

The J gene is TRBJ2-7, the V gene TRBV7-9; D tentatively reads TRBD1 or TRBD2 (5 bases each). Germline V lookup: CDR1 SEHNR, CDR2 FQNEAQ (reference sequence). V shed 5 bases and J shed 4 bases, with 15 bases lying between them. The CDR3 consists of 14 residues. The CDR3 sequence: CASSPMGERYEQYF. In nucleotides, the CDR3 is TGTGCCAGCAGCCCAATGGGGGAGAGGTACGAGCAGTACTTC.

The V gene is TRBV5-1, the J gene TRBJ1-2; the D is unclear. CDR1 is SGHRS and CDR2 is YFSETQ in the germline V gene. The V and J ends lost 0 bases and 7 bases respectively, with 16 bases between them. This CDR3 has 15 residues. DNA of the CDR3: TGCGCCAGCAGCTTGGCCAGTGGACGGGGATCTGGCTACACCTTC. Protein product: CASSLASGRGSGYTF.

CDR3 in DNA: TGTGCCAGCAGCCCGGGACCTATCTACAATGAGCAGTTCTTC. It specifies CASSPGPIYNEQFF. The chain is built from TRBV7-9 and TRBJ2-1; D possibly uses TRBD1 or TRBD2 (5 bases each). V lost 5 bases, J lost 3 bases, and 11 bases lay in between. The CDR3 consists of 14 residues. Per the germline V gene, CDR1 is SEHNR and CDR2 is FQNEAQ (reference sequence).

Only one count was recorded for this clone. The CDR3 protein is CASSFQGSAGYTF. CDR3 DNA sequence: TGTGCCAGCAGTTTTCAGGGTAGTGCTGGCTACACCTTC. V gene TRBV27 combines with J gene TRBJ1-2; TRBD1 might be the D (5 bases). V was cut by 3 bases and J by 7 bases, with 12 bases left in between. The CDR3 extends over 13 amino acids. The germline V gene has CDR1 MNHEY and CDR2 SMNVEV (reference sequence).

The rearrangement links TRBV2 to TRBJ1-1; D not certain. This CDR3 has 11 residues. In germline, CDR1 is SNHLY, CDR2 FYNNEI. V was pared by 5 bases and J by 4 bases, with 5 bases between. The CDR3: CASSTFTEAFF. Written as DNA, the CDR3 is TGTGCCAGCAGTACTTTCACTGAAGCTTTCTTT.

The chain joins TRBV6-5 to TRBJ2-3; 9 bases map to TRBD2. Germline CDR1 MNHEY, CDR2 SVGAGI. Trimming took 4 bases from V and 3 from J; bases not matched to a gene: 2. CDR3 length: 14 residues. This CDR3 is CASSSSGETDTQYF. In DNA form, the CDR3 reads TGTGCCAGCAGTTCTAGCGGGGAGACAGATACGCAGTATTTT.

This chain connects TRBV30 to TRBJ2-1, with 7 bases that match TRBD2. The germline V gene has CDR1 GTSNPN and CDR2 SVGIG (reference sequence). J lost 6 bases, V lost 5 bases, and 10 bases had no gene match. There are 14 residues in the CDR3. CDR3 nucleotide sequence: TGTGCCTGGGAGTGGGTAGCGGGTGGCAATGAGCAGTTCTTC. Its protein product is CAWEWVAGGNEQFF.

The chain joins TRBV10-3 to TRBJ2-7, with TRBD2 matching over 12 bases. The CDR3 loop spans 13 amino acids. Germline-derived CDR1 and CDR2 are ENHRY and SYGVKD. Trimming took 10 bases from V and 3 from J; bases not matched to a gene: 4. CDR3 loop: CATQTSGSYEQYF. In DNA, the CDR3 is TGTGCCACCCAGACTAGCGGGAGCTACGAGCAGTACTTC.

The chain is built from TRBV7-9 and TRBJ2-7; TRBD1 or TRBD2 may be the D gene (5 bases each). V lost 5 bases and J lost 7, with 12 bases in between. In germline, CDR1 is SEHNR, CDR2 FQNEAQ (reference sequence). The length of the CDR3 is 12 residues. CDR3 protein: CASSPLEGEQYF. Here the CDR3 DNA reads TGTGCCAGCAGCCCTCTCGAGGGGGAGCAGTACTTC. Variable domain in full (rest from reference TRBV7-9 and TRBJ2-7): DTGVSQNPRHKITKRGQNVTFRCDPISEHNRLYWYRQTLGQGPEFLTYFQNEAQLEKSRLLSDRFSAERPKGSFSTLEIQRTEQGDSAMYLCASSPLEGEQYFGPGTRLTVT.

The chain couples TRBV6-1 to TRBJ1-1; 9 nucleotides match TRBD1. The CDR3 length is 15 residues. V lost 6 bases and J lost 4; bases outside the gene matches: 9. Germline V gene sequence: CDR1 MNHNS, CDR2 SASEGT. CDR3 sequence reads: CASRLPQGAGTEAFF. CDR3 in DNA: TGTGCCAGCAGACTACCACAGGGGGCGGGCACTGAAGCTTTCTTT.

This clone has more than one count but fewer than ten. The chain is built from TRBV4-1 and TRBJ1-1; 7 positions match TRBD1. Germline CDR1 is MGHRA and CDR2 is YSYEKL. V shed 3 bases and J 0 bases; nucleotides not matched to a gene: 4. The CDR3 has 15 residues. Here the CDR3 DNA reads TGCGCCAGCAGCCAGACAGGGAACCTGAACACTGAAGCTTTCTTT. It translates to CASSQTGNLNTEAFF.

The V call is TRBV4-3, the J call TRBJ2-5; tentative D call: TRBD1 (5 bases). Germline assignment: CDR1 LGHNA and CDR2 YSLEER. The CDR3 is 15 amino acids. The V end lost 0 bases, the J end lost 2 bases, and 10 bases lay between the germline ends. This chain's CDR3 is CASSQDGQGQETQYF. The CDR3 nucleotides are TGCGCCAGCAGCCAAGACGGGCAGGGTCAAGAGACCCAGTACTTC.

This rearrangement joins TRBV27 to TRBJ2-5, with 8 nucleotides matching TRBD2. Trimming removed 5 bases from V and 4 bases from J; junction bases left unmatched: 6. CDR1 and CDR2 (germline): MNHEY, SMNVEV (reference sequence). The CDR3 is 14 amino acids. This chain's CDR3 is CASSPGTSRETQYF. In nucleotides, the CDR3 is TGTGCCAGCAGTCCCGGGACTAGTCGAGAGACCCAGTACTTC.

This clone was counted once. The chain is built from TRBV7-2 and TRBJ2-3, with 8 bases that match TRBD2. J gave up 2 bases and V 3 bases, and 10 bases lay outside the gene matches. Germline CDR1 is SGHTA and CDR2 is FQGNSA. This CDR3 is 17 amino acids long. In DNA, the CDR3 is TGTGCCAGCAGCTTTACACTAGCGGAAAGCCTCACAGATACGCAGTATTTT. Its translation: CASSFTLAESLTDTQYF.

V is TRBV7-6 and J is TRBJ2-7; 9 nucleotides agree with TRBD2. The CDR3 runs 16 residues. With V trimmed by 2 bases and J by 1 base, 6 bases remained unmatched. CDR1 and CDR2 from the germline V gene are SGHVS and FNYEAQ. CDR3 coding DNA: TGTGCCAGCAGCTTAACGACTAGCGGAGGGTCCTACGAGCAGTACTTC. Protein product: CASSLTTSGGSYEQYF.

V is TRBV7-2 and J is TRBJ2-2, with 7 bases aligning to TRBD1. V was clipped by 3 bases and J by 6 bases; unmatched bases: 4. The CDR3 is 14 residues long. The germline V gene encodes CDR1 SGHTA and CDR2 FQGNSA. CDR3 nucleotide sequence: TGTGCCAGCAGCTTGAACAGGGGTCCCGGGGAGCTGTTTTTT. Amino acid sequence: CASSLNRGPGELFF.